The sequence of this T cell receptor (beta chain) was determined in a study of metastatic and nonmetastatic thyroid tumors. Study outcomes and limitations: Within blood and tumor, benign nodules reportedly had significantly lower TCR beta diversity than malignant thyroid tumors did.

Before thyroid surgery, none of the patients had received any treatment. Germline V gene lookup returns CDR1 SGHVS and CDR2 FQNEAQ. This CDR3 comprises 13 residues. As concerns this clone: Antigen unknown. At one of its ends the junction is not consistent with the germline gene, which may arise from a read error.

TCRdb re-analyzed the PCR reads through MiXCR. The profile shows over 25,000 clones, about 15% of them singletons. Sequencing was done on a sample of blood. The chain has TRBV7-8 and TRBJ2-1; TRBD1 or TRBD2 may be the D gene (5 bases each). The clonotype was recovered from a male donor with papillary thyroid cancer or a benign thyroid nodule (not recorded which). Some clones in this sample may be carry-over from other donors' samples. For the CDR3, the DNA is TGTGTCAGCAGCCGGGAATTAGGGGATGAGCAGTTCTTC. Its translation is CVSSRELGDEQFF. Complete variable domain (other parts from reference TRBV7-8 and TRBJ2-1): GAGVSQSPRYKVAKRGQDVALRCDPISGHVSLFWYQQALGQGPEFLTYFQNEAQLDKSGLPSDRFFAERPEGSVSTLKIQRTQQEDSAVYLCVSSRELGDEQFFGPGTRLTVL.